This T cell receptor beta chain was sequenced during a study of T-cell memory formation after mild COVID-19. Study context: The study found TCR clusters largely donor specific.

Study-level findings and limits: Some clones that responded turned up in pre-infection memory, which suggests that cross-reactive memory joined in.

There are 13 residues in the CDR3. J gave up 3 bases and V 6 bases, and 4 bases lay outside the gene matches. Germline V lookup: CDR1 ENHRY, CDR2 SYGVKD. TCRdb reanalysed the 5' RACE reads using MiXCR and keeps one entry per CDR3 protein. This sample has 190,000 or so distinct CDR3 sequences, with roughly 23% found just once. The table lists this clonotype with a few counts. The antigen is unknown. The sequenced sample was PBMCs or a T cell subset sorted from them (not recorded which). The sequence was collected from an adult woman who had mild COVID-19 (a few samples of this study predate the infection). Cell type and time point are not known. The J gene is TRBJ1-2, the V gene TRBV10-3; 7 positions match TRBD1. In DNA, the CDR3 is TGTGCCATCAGGGATGGACAGGACTATGGCTACACCTTC. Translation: CAIRDGQDYGYTF.